The clone carrying this TCR beta chain has at least ten counts. It was RNA transcripts that yielded the amplified TCR beta CDR3 regions. When the TCR CDR3 underwent first-round RT-PCR, the HTBI primer set was used. TCRdb reprocessed the multiplex PCR reads with MiXCR, giving one entry per CDR3 protein. Of about 590,000 distinct CDR3 sequences in the sample, around 14% were seen once. The entry originates in a study of T cells in Graves' hyperthyroidism and ophthalmopathy. Uncontrolled infection, other autoimmune disease, pregnancy and lactation each barred patients from inclusion. The receptor's source is a woman aged 18-29 years with Graves' ophthalmopathy. Sequencing was performed on blood.

The DNA for the CDR3 is TGCAGTGCCTCCAGGGGGCTAGTCCAAGAGACCCAGTACTTC. Amino acids: CSASRGLVQETQYF. The chain recombines TRBV20-1 with TRBJ2-5, with 8 nucleotides matching TRBD1. The germline gives CDR1 DFQATT, CDR2 SNEGSKA (reference sequence). CDR3 length: 14 amino acids. Germline trimming cut 6 bases from V and 1 base from J; bases unmatched to any gene: 7.